These T cell receptor beta chains were read from a single sample in a study of human T cells and chemical hapten exposure. TCRdb fed the 5' RACE reads into MiXCR, producing one record per CDR3 protein. The sample has some 150,000 distinct CDR3 sequences; approximately 4% are singletons. Receptors were obtained from a female donor in good health. Each CDR3 is given with its conserved first and last residue. The order of the fields is D gene, J gene, clone size, V gene, CDR3 protein, CDR3 DNA. A D gene is named only where the DNA matches it firmly. The listing skips clone size in some rows; elsewhere it reads once, few, many or a size class.

d_call: .
j_call: TRBJ1-1
clone_size: many
v_call: TRBV7-3
cdr3_aa: CASSVDKGTEAFF
cdr3_nt: TGTGCCAGCAGCGTAGACAAAGGGACTGAAGCTTTCTTT

d_call: .
j_call: TRBJ1-2
clone_size: .
v_call: TRBV20-1
cdr3_aa: CSGAVLGGNGYTF
cdr3_nt: TGCAGTGGAGCCGTCCTGGGGGGTAACGGCTACACCTTC

d_call: .
j_call: TRBJ1-1
clone_size: .
v_call: TRBV7-8
cdr3_aa: CASSLLKTGTRNTEAFF
cdr3_nt: TGTGCCAGCAGCTTGTTAAAAACAGGGACCCGGAACACTGAAGCTTTCTTT

d_call: TRBD1
j_call: TRBJ1-1
clone_size: many
v_call: TRBV11-1
cdr3_aa: CASSLDRGAEAFF
cdr3_nt: TGTGCCAGCAGCTTAGACAGGGGGGCTGAAGCTTTCTTT

d_call: TRBD2
j_call: TRBJ2-3
clone_size: many
v_call: TRBV29-1
cdr3_aa: CSVRTGTSGGAASDTQYF
cdr3_nt: TGCAGCGTTCGTACCGGGACTAGCGGGGGGGCTGCATCAGATACGCAGTATTTT

d_call: TRBD1
j_call: TRBJ1-4
clone_size: many
v_call: TRBV3-1
cdr3_aa: CASSLSLTGGNEKLFF
cdr3_nt: TGTGCCAGCAGCCTATCCCTGACAGGGGGTAATGAAAAACTGTTTTTT

d_call: .
j_call: TRBJ1-4
clone_size: many
v_call: TRBV4-1
cdr3_aa: CASSHHPRQRNEKLFF
cdr3_nt: TGCGCCAGCAGCCACCACCCCAGACAGAGGAATGAAAAACTGTTTTTT

d_call: .
j_call: TRBJ2-5
clone_size: many
v_call: TRBV5-1
cdr3_aa: CASSLALGGQETQYF
cdr3_nt: TGCGCCAGCAGCTTGGCCCTAGGGGGGCAAGAGACCCAGTACTTC

d_call: TRBD2
j_call: TRBJ2-3
clone_size: many
v_call: TRBV6-2/TRBV6-3
cdr3_aa: CASSYILAGGPSIDTQYF
cdr3_nt: TGTGCCAGCAGTTATATCCTAGCGGGGGGGCCGTCCATAGATACGCAGTATTTT

d_call: .
j_call: TRBJ2-4
clone_size: many
v_call: TRBV7-8
cdr3_aa: CASSLDPLTGKNIQYF
cdr3_nt: TGTGCCAGCAGCTTAGATCCCCTCACGGGGAAAAACATTCAGTACTTC

d_call: .
j_call: TRBJ1-1
clone_size: many
v_call: TRBV28
cdr3_aa: CASSLFRSFGNTEAFF
cdr3_nt: TGTGCCAGCAGTTTGTTTCGGAGCTTTGGGAACACTGAAGCTTTCTTT

d_call: .
j_call: TRBJ2-7
clone_size: many
v_call: TRBV7-9
cdr3_aa: CASSLALAGSAPEQYF
cdr3_nt: TGTGCCAGCAGCTTAGCGTTGGCAGGTTCAGCTCCCGAGCAGTACTTC

d_call: .
j_call: TRBJ1-2
clone_size: many
v_call: TRBV5-1
cdr3_aa: CASSSQTGDGYTF
cdr3_nt: TGCGCCAGCAGCTCGCAGACCGGTGATGGCTACACCTTC

d_call: .
j_call: TRBJ2-7
clone_size: many
v_call: TRBV7-9
cdr3_aa: CASSLVGGRSSYEQYF
cdr3_nt: TGTGCCAGCAGCTTAGTTGGGGGGCGAAGCTCCTACGAGCAGTACTTC

d_call: TRBD1
j_call: TRBJ1-5
clone_size: few
v_call: TRBV15
cdr3_aa: CATSSTVDRGILQPQHF
cdr3_nt: TGTGCCACCAGCAGCACCGTTGACAGGGGGATACTACAGCCCCAGCATTTT

d_call: .
j_call: TRBJ2-5
clone_size: .
v_call: TRBV7-2
cdr3_aa: CASSRSPGGETQYF
cdr3_nt: TGTGCCAGCAGCCGCTCGCCCGGTGGCGAGACCCAGTACTTC

d_call: .
j_call: TRBJ2-1
clone_size: .
v_call: TRBV9
cdr3_aa: CASSAAGTTSYNEQFF
cdr3_nt: TGTGCCAGCAGCGCTGCCGGGACCACCTCCTACAATGAGCAGTTCTTC

d_call: .
j_call: TRBJ2-7
clone_size: many
v_call: TRBV6-5
cdr3_aa: CASSRDGYEQYF
cdr3_nt: TGTGCCAGCAGTAGGGACGGCTACGAGCAGTACTTC

d_call: .
j_call: TRBJ2-7
clone_size: .
v_call: TRBV20-1
cdr3_aa: CSASLSYEQYF
cdr3_nt: TGCAGTGCTAGTCTGTCCTACGAGCAGTACTTC

d_call: .
j_call: TRBJ2-1
clone_size: .
v_call: TRBV3-1
cdr3_aa: CASSQGRSREQFF
cdr3_nt: TGTGCCAGCAGCCAAGGAAGGAGTCGTGAGCAGTTCTTC

d_call: .
j_call: TRBJ2-1
clone_size: many
v_call: TRBV12-5
cdr3_aa: CASGLVPGQGMDNEQFF
cdr3_nt: TGTGCTAGTGGTTTGGTACCTGGCCAGGGAATGGACAATGAGCAGTTCTTC

d_call: TRBD1
j_call: TRBJ1-1
clone_size: many
v_call: TRBV6-5
cdr3_aa: CASSYWDRYFF
cdr3_nt: TGTGCCAGCAGTTATTGGGACAGATATTTCTTT

d_call: .
j_call: TRBJ1-2
clone_size: many
v_call: TRBV6-6
cdr3_aa: CASSYSSTVQNYGYTF
cdr3_nt: TGTGCCAGCAGTTACTCCTCGACAGTTCAGAACTATGGCTACACCTTC

d_call: .
j_call: TRBJ2-7
clone_size: many
v_call: TRBV4-3
cdr3_aa: CASSQSLGTYEQYF
cdr3_nt: TGCGCCAGCAGCCAGTCCTTAGGGACCTACGAGCAGTACTTC

d_call: .
j_call: TRBJ1-2
clone_size: many
v_call: TRBV9
cdr3_aa: CASSAAPGLNYGYTF
cdr3_nt: TGTGCCAGCAGCGCCGCGCCAGGGCTCAACTATGGCTACACCTTC

d_call: TRBD2
j_call: TRBJ2-3
clone_size: many
v_call: TRBV7-9
cdr3_aa: CASSPPGLAGTDTQYF
cdr3_nt: TGTGCCAGCAGCCCCCCGGGACTAGCGGGAACAGATACGCAGTATTTT

d_call: TRBD1
j_call: TRBJ2-1
clone_size: few
v_call: TRBV29-1
cdr3_aa: CSVEDTGQAHNEQFF
cdr3_nt: TGCAGCGTTGAAGACACGGGACAGGCTCACAATGAGCAGTTCTTC

d_call: .
j_call: TRBJ1-1
clone_size: few
v_call: TRBV9
cdr3_aa: CASSVSIQAGDTEAFF
cdr3_nt: TGTGCCAGCAGCGTGTCCATACAGGCGGGGGACACTGAAGCTTTCTTT

d_call: TRBD2
j_call: TRBJ2-3
clone_size: .
v_call: TRBV6-2/TRBV6-3
cdr3_aa: CASSPTGGRGTQYF
cdr3_nt: TGTGCCAGCAGTCCGACGGGGGGAAGAGGAACGCAGTATTTT

d_call: .
j_call: TRBJ1-5
clone_size: many
v_call: TRBV12-3/TRBV12-4
cdr3_aa: CASSSTILQHF
cdr3_nt: TGTGCCAGCAGTTCCACCATACTCCAGCATTTT

d_call: .
j_call: TRBJ1-1
clone_size: many
v_call: TRBV19
cdr3_aa: CASSIIYGLNTEAFF
cdr3_nt: TGTGCCAGTAGTATCATCTACGGGTTGAACACTGAAGCTTTCTTT

d_call: TRBD2
j_call: TRBJ2-3
clone_size: many
v_call: TRBV6-2/TRBV6-3
cdr3_aa: CASSRERGYYRDTQYF
cdr3_nt: TGTGCCAGCAGTCGGGAGCGGGGCTACTACCGAGATACGCAGTATTTT

d_call: .
j_call: TRBJ2-1
clone_size: many
v_call: TRBV20-1
cdr3_aa: CSASHGPAGASEQFF
cdr3_nt: TGCAGTGCTAGTCACGGGCCCGCTGGGGCAAGTGAGCAGTTCTTC

d_call: .
j_call: TRBJ2-3
clone_size: few
v_call: TRBV5-1
cdr3_aa: CASSFPRGGDHTDTQYF
cdr3_nt: TGCGCCAGCAGCTTCCCAAGAGGGGGAGACCACACAGATACGCAGTATTTT

d_call: .
j_call: TRBJ1-2
clone_size: .
v_call: TRBV9
cdr3_aa: CASSPEGGGEGDDGYTF
cdr3_nt: TGTGCCAGCAGCCCCGAGGGCGGGGGCGAGGGGGACGATGGCTACACCTTC

d_call: .
j_call: TRBJ2-3
clone_size: .
v_call: TRBV15
cdr3_aa: CATREGIRTDTQYF
cdr3_nt: TGTGCCACCAGAGAGGGGATAAGAACAGATACGCAGTATTTT

d_call: .
j_call: TRBJ2-3
clone_size: many
v_call: TRBV13
cdr3_aa: CASSSGTSIFPDTQYF
cdr3_nt: TGTGCCAGCAGCTCAGGGACTTCCATCTTCCCAGATACGCAGTATTTT

d_call: .
j_call: TRBJ1-5
clone_size: many
v_call: TRBV7-2
cdr3_aa: CWYYSNQPQHF
cdr3_nt: TGTTGGTATTATAGCAATCAGCCCCAGCATTTT

d_call: TRBD2
j_call: TRBJ2-7
clone_size: many
v_call: TRBV12-3/TRBV12-4
cdr3_aa: CASSSSGVTTSSYEQYF
cdr3_nt: TGTGCCAGCAGTTCTAGCGGGGTCACTACCTCCTCCTACGAGCAGTACTTC

d_call: TRBD1
j_call: TRBJ1-2
clone_size: many
v_call: TRBV7-2
cdr3_aa: CASSLGDRVTYGYTF
cdr3_nt: TGTGCCAGCAGCTTGGGCGACAGGGTGACCTATGGCTACACCTTC

d_call: TRBD1
j_call: TRBJ2-6
clone_size: many
v_call: TRBV20-1
cdr3_aa: CSADGQGSGANVLTF
cdr3_nt: TGCAGTGCTGACGGACAGGGGTCTGGGGCCAACGTCCTGACTTTC

d_call: .
j_call: TRBJ1-2
clone_size: many
v_call: TRBV6-5
cdr3_aa: CASSLTDNYGYTF
cdr3_nt: TGTGCCAGCAGTCTGACAGACAACTATGGCTACACCTTC

d_call: .
j_call: TRBJ1-6
clone_size: many
v_call: TRBV6-2/TRBV6-3
cdr3_aa: CASSYPDRLPSPLHF
cdr3_nt: TGTGCCAGCAGTTACCCTGACAGGCTGCCTTCACCCCTCCACTTT

d_call: .
j_call: TRBJ2-6
clone_size: many
v_call: TRBV9
cdr3_aa: CASSSSTGANVLTF
cdr3_nt: TGTGCCAGCAGCTCAAGTACGGGGGCCAACGTCCTGACTTTC

d_call: TRBD1
j_call: TRBJ2-1
clone_size: many
v_call: TRBV20-1
cdr3_aa: CSARDYWDSLFHEQFF
cdr3_nt: TGCAGTGCTAGAGATTATTGGGACAGCTTGTTCCATGAGCAGTTCTTC

d_call: .
j_call: TRBJ2-2
clone_size: many
v_call: TRBV25-1
cdr3_aa: CASSDAGLRSVGELFF
cdr3_nt: TGTGCCAGCAGTGACGCGGGGCTCCGATCTGTCGGGGAGCTGTTTTTT

d_call: TRBD1
j_call: TRBJ2-1
clone_size: many
v_call: TRBV29-1
cdr3_aa: CSVGLDRVLNEQFF
cdr3_nt: TGCAGCGTTGGTTTGGACAGGGTCCTCAATGAGCAGTTCTTC

d_call: TRBD1
j_call: TRBJ2-4
clone_size: many
v_call: TRBV15
cdr3_aa: CATSRSTGENIQYF
cdr3_nt: TGTGCCACCAGCAGATCTACAGGGGAAAACATTCAGTACTTC